A selection of T cell receptor beta chains follows, all from one sample in a study of blood T cells in healthy people across ages. TCRdb analysed the 5' RACE reads with MiXCR anew, one entry per CDR3 protein. The data show 1,300,000 or so distinct CDR3 sequences, with approximately 60% seen just once and roughly 6.3% held by the top ten. The sample comprised blood. The receptors shown here come from a man aged 18 to 29 in good health. The CDR3 runs from the conserved cysteine through the conserved F or W. A D gene is named only where the DNA matches it firmly. Only some rows state a clone size, as once, few, many or a class for expanded clones.

len	abundance	v_gene	d_gene	j_gene	CDR3nt	CDR3aa
15	.	TRBV18	TRBD2	TRBJ2-7	TGTGCCAGCTCTCCTAATCCGGGACTAGGGGGCGAGCAGTACTTC	CASSPNPGLGGEQYF
15	once	TRBV4-2	TRBD1	TRBJ2-1	TGTGCCAGCAGCCAAGATCCGCGACAGGGGCTGGGGCAGTTCTTC	CASSQDPRQGLGQFF
15	once	TRBV21-1	.	TRBJ1-2	TGTGCCAGCAGCTCCCGACAGGGACATTTGGATGGCTACACCTTC	CASSSRQGHLDGYTF
15	.	TRBV30	.	TRBJ2-1	TGTGCCTGGAGTGGATCGGCGGGCTCCTACAATGAGCAGTTCTTC	CAWSGSAGSYNEQFF
14	.	TRBV6-2/TRBV6-3	.	TRBJ1-6	TGTGCCAGCAGCCACCCATACAGGGATCCACCCCTCCACTTT	CASSHPYRDPPLHF
13	few	TRBV20-1	TRBD1	TRBJ2-4	TGCAGTGCAAAAGGACAGGGGAGGGACATTCAGTACTTC	CSAKGQGRDIQYF
16	few	TRBV3-1	.	TRBJ2-1	TGTGCCAGCAGCCTAGGGGGGGGGGAGTCCTACAATGAGCAGTTCTTC	CASSLGGGESYNEQFF
16	.	TRBV5-5	.	TRBJ1-2	TGTGCCAGCAGCTTAGGAAGTCCAGGGTGGGCTTATGGCTACACCTTC	CASSLGSPGWAYGYTF
14	.	TRBV20-1	.	TRBJ2-7	TGCAGTGCTAGAGATCTTGACGGCACCTACGAGCAGTACTTC	CSARDLDGTYEQYF
13	.	TRBV6-1	.	TRBJ2-3	TGTGCCAGCCTCCGGTACAGCACAGATACGCAGTATTTT	CASLRYSTDTQYF
14	few	TRBV10-3	.	TRBJ2-7	TGTGCCATCAGGATAGGACCTCGCTCCTACGAGCAGTACTTC	CAIRIGPRSYEQYF
13	.	TRBV14	.	TRBJ2-7	TGTGCCAGCAGCCAAGAAGTTGATGGCGAGCAGTACTTC	CASSQEVDGEQYF
14	few	TRBV29-1	.	TRBJ2-7	TGCAGCGTCGATGGGACGGGACTGGGGTACGAGCAGTACTTC	CSVDGTGLGYEQYF
13	.	TRBV20-1	.	TRBJ2-3	TGCAGTGCTAGGGGCAGAATCCTAGATACGCAGTATTTT	CSARGRILDTQYF
17	.	TRBV29-1	.	TRBJ2-7	TGCAGCGTTGAAGCCCTCCCTGGGACGGGGTCGACCTACGAGCAGTACTTC	CSVEALPGTGSTYEQYF
12	few	TRBV29-1	.	TRBJ2-7	TGCAGCGTTGCACAGGACTCCTACGAGCAGTACTTC	CSVAQDSYEQYF
15	.	TRBV10-3	.	TRBJ1-1	TGTGCCATCAGTGAGCCGGGGGTTGAGACCACTGAAGCTTTCTTT	CAISEPGVETTEAFF
17	.	TRBV14	TRBD2	TRBJ2-4	TGTGCCAGCAGCCAGCCGGGACTAGCGTTAGCCAAAAACATTCAGTACTTC	CASSQPGLALAKNIQYF
14	.	TRBV29-1	TRBD1	TRBJ2-2	TGCAGCGTTGACCTGGACAGGGTCAGCGGGGAGCTGTTTTTT	CSVDLDRVSGELFF
15	.	TRBV10-3	TRBD2	TRBJ2-3	TGTGCCATCAGGCCACTAGCGGGAGATGCAGATACGCAGTATTTT	CAIRPLAGDADTQYF
13	.	TRBV14	.	TRBJ1-1	TGTGCCAGCAACAAACAGGGAGGTCTTGAAGCTTTCTTT	CASNKQGGLEAFF
16	.	TRBV4-1	TRBD2	TRBJ2-1	TGCGCCAGCAGCACGCAAGCGGGGGGATCAGGGAATGAGCAGTTCTTC	CASSTQAGGSGNEQFF
13	.	TRBV27	.	TRBJ2-5	TGTGCCAGCGCGCCCAGGCTGCAAGAGACCCAGTACTTC	CASAPRLQETQYF
16	.	TRBV4-1	TRBD2	TRBJ2-3	TGCGCCAGCAGCCACATTAGCGGGGGGGACACAGATACGCAGTATTTT	CASSHISGGDTDTQYF
16	.	TRBV4-1	TRBD2	TRBJ2-1	TGCGCCAGCAGCGGTAGGACTAGCGGGGGGGGGCATGAGCAGTTCTTC	CASSGRTSGGGHEQFF
16	.	TRBV29-1	TRBD2	TRBJ2-7	TGCAGCGTTGAAGGGGGGACTAGCGGCCTAACCTACGAGCAGTACTTC	CSVEGGTSGLTYEQYF
15	few	TRBV4-1	.	TRBJ2-3	TGCGCCAGCAGCCAAGGGGGACAAAAGAAAGATACGCAGTATTTT	CASSQGGQKKDTQYF
17	once	TRBV7-9	.	TRBJ2-5	TGTGCCAGCAGCTTAGACAATTATTGGAGCTCTAAGGAGACCCAGTACTTC	CASSLDNYWSSKETQYF
15	once	TRBV7-2	TRBD2	TRBJ2-7	TGTGCCAGCAGCTTCTGGACTAGGGGCTCTTACGAGCAGTACTTC	CASSFWTRGSYEQYF
16	few	TRBV20-1	.	TRBJ2-4	TGCAGTGCTAGAGACCTCCGCGGGGATTTCTACAATGAGCAGTACTTC	CSARDLRGDFYNEQYF
17	few	TRBV4-1	.	TRBJ2-5	TGCGCCAGCAGCCAAGGGCCGGGGGCAGGGGGTTTTGAGACCCAGTACTTC	CASSQGPGAGGFETQYF
16	once	TRBV5-1	TRBD2	TRBJ2-1	TGCGCCAGCAGCTTGACCGCTAGCGGGAGAGGATATGAGCAGTTCTTC	CASSLTASGRGYEQFF
14	.	TRBV28	.	TRBJ1-2	TGTGCCAGCACCGGGGAGGGAATAGTGTATGGCTACACCTTC	CASTGEGIVYGYTF
16	.	TRBV7-2	TRBD2	TRBJ2-5	TGTGCCAGCAGCTTAGAATCGGGGGGGCTCCAAGAGACCCAGTACTTC	CASSLESGGLQETQYF
13	few	TRBV6-1	TRBD2	TRBJ2-3	TGTGCCAGCAGTGAATCAAGCGGGGGTCCACAGTATTTT	CASSESSGGPQYF
15	.	TRBV12-3/TRBV12-4	.	TRBJ2-3	TGTGCCAGCAGTCAGGGGTTCGGGCGCACAGATGCGCAGTATTTT	CASSQGFGRTDAQYF
18	.	TRBV15	TRBD1	TRBJ1-4	TGTGCCACCAGCAGTGGGGGGACAGGGTACGCAACTAATGAAAAACTGTTTTTT	CATSSGGTGYATNEKLFF
12	.	TRBV7-2	.	TRBJ2-7	TGTGCCAGCAGTTGTAATGCCTACGAGCAGTACTTC	CASSCNAYEQYF
14	.	TRBV29-1	TRBD1	TRBJ2-4	TGCAGCGTTCAAGACAGGGATGCCAAAAACATTCAGTACTTC	CSVQDRDAKNIQYF
15	.	TRBV29-1	TRBD1	TRBJ2-1	TGCAGCACACCCGGGACAGGGGACGCCGGGGATGAGCAGTTCTTC	CSTPGTGDAGDEQFF
18	.	TRBV7-8	TRBD2	TRBJ2-1	TGTGCCAGCAGCTTAGCGCTGGCGACTAGCGGGAGGGGGGACGAGCAGTTCTTC	CASSLALATSGRGDEQFF
14	few	TRBV3-1	.	TRBJ2-3	TGTGCCAGCAGTCGAGGACTACTCACAGATACGCAGTATTTT	CASSRGLLTDTQYF
17	.	TRBV4-1	.	TRBJ2-3	TGCGCCAGCAGCCAAGATCCGGGGCGGGGTGGCACAGATACGCAGTATTTT	CASSQDPGRGGTDTQYF
14	many	TRBV12-3/TRBV12-4	.	TRBJ2-5	TGTGCCAGCAGTTTTAAGGTTTGGCAAGAGACCCAGTACTTC	CASSFKVWQETQYF
12	few	TRBV6-2/TRBV6-3	.	TRBJ1-1	TGTGCCAGCAGTCAGACACTCACTGAAGCTTTCTTT	CASSQTLTEAFF
19	.	TRBV28	TRBD1	TRBJ2-4	TGTGCCAGCAGTTTAGCCCGACCTCGGGACAGGGAAGCCAAAAACATTCAGTACTTC	CASSLARPRDREAKNIQYF
15	.	TRBV12-3/TRBV12-4	TRBD1	TRBJ2-2	TGTGCCAGCAAAATGGGACAGGGCAACACCGGGGAGCTGTTTTTT	CASKMGQGNTGELFF
16	once	TRBV9	.	TRBJ1-4	TGTGCCAGCAGCGTAGATCCTCAACTGCGGAATGAAAAACTGTTTTTT	CASSVDPQLRNEKLFF
16	.	TRBV7-8	TRBD2	TRBJ2-7	TGTGCCAGCAGCTTGAGGGAGGGCCGCCTTACCTACGAGCAGTACTTC	CASSLREGRLTYEQYF
13	.	TRBV25-1	TRBD2	TRBJ2-1	TGTGCCAGCAGTGACACTAGCGATCATGAGCAGTTCTTC	CASSDTSDHEQFF
17	few	TRBV6-6	.	TRBJ2-1	TGTGCCAGCAGTTACTCCGTCGACATAGAGGGTTACAATGAGCAGTTCTTC	CASSYSVDIEGYNEQFF
16	many	TRBV5-1	.	TRBJ2-3	TGCGCCAGCAGCTCCCAACAGGGGAGGGGCACAGATACGCAGTATTTT	CASSSQQGRGTDTQYF